These 25 T cell receptor beta chains share one sample of origin, sequenced in a study of shared clonotypes between healthy human individuals. TCRdb's table, derived via immunoSEQ multiplex PCR, lists solely in-frame clones and lacks some. Altogether some 1,100,000 clones are present, around 78% being singletons, with the ten largest covering about 0.52%. Input material: memory CD4+ T cells from PBMCs. The subset denotes: CD45RA-negative fraction. These receptors came from a man between 18 and 35 years old in good health. Some clones in this sample may be carry-over from other donors' samples.

V and J are TRBV4-1 and TRBJ2-2; D possibly corresponds to TRBD2 (6 bases). The CDR3 is 16 residues long. The germline gives CDR1 MGHRA, CDR2 YSYEKL. The germline V and J ends were trimmed by 4 bases and 2 bases, with 14 bases remaining between them. The CDR3 here is CASSLRDSDNTGELFF. CDR3 sequence (DNA): TGCGCCAGCAGCCTGAGGGACTCGGATAACACCGGGGAGCTGTTTTTT.

This chain joins TRBV27 and TRBJ2-3, with D perhaps TRBD1 or TRBD2 (5 bases each). The length of the CDR3 is 14 residues. The V end was cut by 4 bases, the J end by 3 bases, with 11 bases between. In germline, CDR1 is MNHEY, CDR2 SMNVEV (reference sequence). The CDR3 spells CASSSGRRTDTQYF. The CDR3 DNA sequence: TGTGCCAGCAGTTCAGGGAGAAGGACAGATACGCAGTATTTT.

The chain carries TRBV25-1 and TRBJ1-5; D is perhaps TRBD1 (5 bases). The CDR3 extends over 16 amino acids. V lost 1 base to trimming and J lost 2 bases, with 12 bases between them. Germline values: CDR1 MGHDK, CDR2 SYGVNS. The DNA of the CDR3 is TGTGCCAGCAGTGAATCCGGGGGGTTGGGCAATCAGCCCCAGCATTTT. It encodes CASSESGGLGNQPQHF.

The chain combines TRBV29-1 with TRBJ2-7; D unclear. Germline CDR1 and CDR2: SQVTM and ANQGSEA. V shed 4 bases and J shed 0 bases, with 13 bases lying between them. This CDR3 has 14 residues. Here the CDR3 DNA reads TGCAGCGTTGTAGACACCCGGAGCTCCTACGAGCAGTACTTC. Translating gives CSVVDTRSSYEQYF.

The chain couples TRBV29-1 to TRBJ1-2, with 7 bases aligning to TRBD1. V was pared by 0 bases and J by 8 bases, with 12 bases of the junction left unmatched. CDR3 length equals 15 residues. Germline V gene lookup returns CDR1 SQVTM and CDR2 ANQGSEA. The CDR3 loop is CSVEDRGQWAEGYTF. The CDR3 nucleotides read TGCAGCGTTGAAGATAGGGGACAGTGGGCGGAAGGCTACACCTTC.

About this clone: The sample contains more than one DNA sequence encoding this CDR3. The V gene is TRBV5-1, the J gene TRBJ1-2, with TRBD1 matching over 7 bases. After removal of 4 bases from V and 2 bases from J, the junction contained 2 bases not matched to a gene. Germline assignment: CDR1 SGHRS and CDR2 YFSETQ. This CDR3 comprises 13 residues. In DNA, the CDR3 is TGCGCCAGCAGCCCGGACAGGAACTATGGCTACACCTTC. Protein sequence: CASSPDRNYGYTF.

The V call is TRBV9, the J call TRBJ2-3, with 8 positions matching TRBD2. The J segment lost 7 bases and the V segment lost 0 bases, leaving 7 bases of the junction unmatched. CDR1 is SGDLS and CDR2 is YYNGEE in the germline V gene. There are 15 residues in the CDR3. CDR3 nucleotides: TGTGCCAGCAGCGTAGGGTCTAGCGGGCCACATACGCAGTATTTT. Protein sequence: CASSVGSSGPHTQYF.

On this clone itself: Distinct nucleotide sequences in the sample also encode this CDR3. The V and J genes are TRBV20-1 and TRBJ2-5; unclear D gene. Germline V lookup: CDR1 DFQATT, CDR2 SNEGSKA (reference sequence). V shed 3 bases and J shed 2 bases, with 4 bases lying between them. CDR3 length: 11 residues. CDR3 region: CSASVQETQYF. The CDR3 DNA reads as TGCAGTGCTAGTGTGCAAGAGACCCAGTACTTC.

This chain joins TRBV29-1 and TRBJ2-7; TRBD2 matches at 10 bases. After removal of 3 bases from V and 1 base from J, the junction contained 6 bases not matched to a gene. This CDR3 has 15 amino acids. Germline-derived CDR1 and CDR2 are SQVTM and ANQGSEA. The DNA for the CDR3 is TGCAGCGTTGAGGATCCAGCGGGAGGGTCCTACGAGCAGTACTTC. Translation gives CSVEDPAGGSYEQYF.

The V call is TRBV19, the J call TRBJ1-5; weak D call: TRBD1 (6 bases). Trimming stripped 3 bases from V and 5 bases from J, with 20 bases between. Germline V lookup: CDR1 LNHDA, CDR2 SQIVND (reference sequence). The CDR3 covers 17 residues. This CDR3 reads CASSIGGTGYRDQPQHF. CDR3 coding DNA: TGTGCCAGTAGTATTGGGGGAACAGGGTACCGTGATCAGCCCCAGCATTTT.

This clone was counted a few times. The V call is TRBV7-3, the J call TRBJ2-5; D possibly matches TRBD1 or TRBD2 (5 bases each). The germline V gene has CDR1 SGHTA and CDR2 FQGTGA. Trimming stripped 5 bases from V and 1 base from J, with 14 bases between. This CDR3 region has 15 residues. CDR3 sequence: CASSPGTPSQETQYF. In DNA form, the CDR3 reads TGTGCCAGCAGCCCAGGGACCCCATCCCAAGAGACCCAGTACTTC.

The J gene is TRBJ2-1, the V gene TRBV6-1; possibly TRBD2 for D (5 bases). The CDR3 is 15 residues long. The germline V and J ends were trimmed by 1 base and 4 bases, with 11 bases remaining between them. Germline lookup yields CDR1 MNHNS and CDR2 SASEGT. The CDR3, as DNA: TGTGCCAGCAGTGAAGTCGGTAGCGAATACAATGAGCAGTTCTTC. Amino acids: CASSEVGSEYNEQFF.

Note on this clone: In the same sample, other DNA sequences code for this CDR3. The V call is TRBV9, the J call TRBJ2-1, with D perhaps matching TRBD1 (6 bases). This CDR3 region has 16 residues. Germline assignment: CDR1 SGDLS and CDR2 YYNGEE. V dropped 0 bases and J dropped 1 base, with 11 bases sitting between them. The CDR3 nucleotides read TGTGCCAGCAGCGTAGCAGGCAGGGGATCCTACAATGAGCAGTTCTTC. It translates to CASSVAGRGSYNEQFF. The full variable domain, with the rest looked up from reference TRBV9 and TRBJ2-1, is DSGVTQTPKHLITATGQRVTLRCSPRSGDLSVYWYQQSLDQGLQFLIQYYNGEERAKGNILERFSAQQFPDLHSELNLSSLELGDSALYFCASSVAGRGSYNEQFFGPGTRLTVL.

The J gene is TRBJ1-1, the V gene TRBV5-1, with no clear D. The CDR3 has 15 amino acids. V lost 1 base, J lost 0 bases, and 10 bases lay in between. Germline assignment: CDR1 SGHRS and CDR2 YFSETQ. The CDR3 coding sequence is TGCGCCAGCAGCTTGTATGACGAACTGAACACTGAAGCTTTCTTT. Its translation: CASSLYDELNTEAFF.

The chain recombines TRBV7-9 with TRBJ2-2; TRBD1 matches 7 bases. Germline trimming cut 6 bases from V and 2 bases from J; bases unmatched to any gene: 6. CDR1 and CDR2 (germline): SEHNR, FQNEAQ (reference sequence). The CDR3 is made up of 15 amino acids. The CDR3 sequence is CASRPEGANTGELFF. The CDR3 nucleotides are TGTGCCAGCAGGCCAGAGGGGGCAAACACCGGGGAGCTGTTTTTT. Variable domain in full (rest from reference TRBV7-9 and TRBJ2-2): DTGVSQNPRHKITKRGQNVTFRCDPISEHNRLYWYRQTLGQGPEFLTYFQNEAQLEKSRLLSDRFSAERPKGSFSTLEIQRTEQGDSAMYLCASRPEGANTGELFFGEGSRLTVL.

This clone occurred a few times. CDR3 DNA: TGTGCCAGCAGCTTAGCCCCGGGACAGACCTACGAGCAGTACTTC. Translation: CASSLAPGQTYEQYF. V gene TRBV7-2 combines with J gene TRBJ2-7, with 7 nucleotides matching TRBD1. Trimming cost V 0 bases and J 2 bases; bases outside gene matches: 4. CDR3 length: 15 residues. The germline CDR1 and CDR2 sequences are SGHTA and FQGNSA.

The V call is TRBV7-3, the J call TRBJ2-5, with 10 bases that match TRBD2. This CDR3 comprises 14 residues. CDR1 is SGHTA and CDR2 is FQGTGA in the germline V gene. V was pared by 3 bases and J by 5 bases, with 3 bases of the junction left unmatched. The CDR3 here is CASSFGSGRETQYF. The CDR3 DNA follows: TGTGCCAGCAGCTTTGGTAGCGGGAGGGAGACCCAGTACTTC.

The count of this clone is one. The gene calls are TRBV5-1 and TRBJ1-2; 8 nucleotides match TRBD1. Germline trimming cut 3 bases from V and 5 bases from J; bases unmatched to any gene: 6. The CDR3 has 14 amino acids. CDR1 is SGHRS and CDR2 is YFSETQ in the germline V gene. The CDR3: CASSSSDRAYGYTF. CDR3 sequence (DNA): TGCGCCAGCAGCTCCTCGGACAGGGCTTATGGCTACACCTTC. The variable domain in full, with the rest retrieved from reference TRBV5-1 and TRBJ1-2, is KAGVTQTPRYLIKTRGQQVTLSCSPISGHRSVSWYQQTPGQGLQFLFEYFSETQRNKGNFPGRFSGRQFSNSRSEMNVSTLELGDSALYLCASSSSDRAYGYTFGSGTRLTVV.

CDR3 loop: CASSLALVIYNEQFF. In nucleotides, the CDR3 is TGTGCCAGCAGCTTAGCGCTTGTTATTTACAATGAGCAGTTCTTC. The genes are TRBV7-9 and TRBJ2-1; D is unresolved. The germline CDR1 and CDR2 sequences are SEHNR and FQNEAQ (reference sequence). V was shortened by 0 bases and J by 4 bases, with 10 bases between the two germline ends. The CDR3 sequence is 15 residues long. The whole variable domain, remainder taken from reference TRBV7-9 and TRBJ2-1, is DTGVSQNPRHKITKRGQNVTFRCDPISEHNRLYWYRQTLGQGPEFLTYFQNEAQLEKSRLLSDRFSAERPKGSFSTLEIQRTEQGDSAMYLCASSLALVIYNEQFFGPGTRLTVL.

A remark on this clone: Additional DNA sequences in this sample encode the identical CDR3. This chain links TRBV2 with TRBJ2-5; D is unresolved. V lost 4 bases to trimming and J lost 4 bases, with 4 bases between them. The CDR3 covers 11 residues. Germline V gene data show CDR1 as SNHLY and CDR2 as FYNNEI. This CDR3 reads CASSVRETQYF. The CDR3 bases are TGTGCCAGCAGTGTTCGAGAGACCCAGTACTTC.

This chain uses TRBV9 with TRBJ2-5, with TRBD1 matching over 8 bases. There are 15 residues in the CDR3. CDR1 and CDR2 from the germline V gene are SGDLS and YYNGEE. The trim removed 3 bases at V and 5 bases at J, leaving 9 bases unmatched. CDR3 DNA: TGTGCCAGCAGCGGGGTGAGCAGGGGGCGGGAGACCCAGTACTTC. Amino acids: CASSGVSRGRETQYF.

The chain combines TRBV5-1 with TRBJ2-7, with 9 bases lining up with TRBD1. CDR3 length: 14 residues. Germline CDR1 reads SGHRS; CDR2 reads YFSETQ. V lost 4 bases, J lost 5 bases, and 7 bases stayed unmatched. CDR3 sequence (DNA): TGCGCCAGCAGCGGGGGGACAGGGTACCACGAGCAGTACTTC. This translates into CASSGGTGYHEQYF. The complete variable domain, with remaining parts taken from reference TRBV5-1 and TRBJ2-7, reads KAGVTQTPRYLIKTRGQQVTLSCSPISGHRSVSWYQQTPGQGLQFLFEYFSETQRNKGNFPGRFSGRQFSNSRSEMNVSTLELGDSALYLCASSGGTGYHEQYFGPGTRLTVT.

A remark on this clone: Distinct nucleotide sequences in the sample also encode this CDR3. The V call is TRBV20-1, the J call TRBJ2-5; D is ambiguous. Germline V CDR1 and CDR2: DFQATT, SNEGSKA (reference sequence). The CDR3 has 11 residues. Trimming shortened V by 3 bases and J by 4 bases, and 6 bases separated the two germline ends. The CDR3 DNA reads TGCAGTGCTAGCAGACGAGAGACCCAGTACTTC. Its translation is CSASRRETQYF.

The rearrangement links TRBV9 to TRBJ2-3; TRBD2 matches at 9 bases. Per the germline V gene, CDR1 is SGDLS and CDR2 is YYNGEE. The CDR3 has 15 residues. V shed 1 base, J shed 10 bases, and the junction held 10 bases outside the gene matches. CDR3 in DNA: TGTGCCAGCAGCGTAAGTCCTAGCGGGACGGTGGCGCAGTATTTT. Translating it yields CASSVSPSGTVAQYF.

The chain couples TRBV10-3 to TRBJ1-1, with a possible D match to TRBD1 (6 bases). This CDR3 is 12 amino acids long. V dropped 11 bases and J dropped 2 bases, with 12 bases sitting between them. Germline lookup yields CDR1 ENHRY and CDR2 SYGVKD. The CDR3 loop is CAAGGANTEAFF. DNA for the CDR3: TGTGCCGCCGGGGGGGCTAACACTGAAGCTTTCTTT.